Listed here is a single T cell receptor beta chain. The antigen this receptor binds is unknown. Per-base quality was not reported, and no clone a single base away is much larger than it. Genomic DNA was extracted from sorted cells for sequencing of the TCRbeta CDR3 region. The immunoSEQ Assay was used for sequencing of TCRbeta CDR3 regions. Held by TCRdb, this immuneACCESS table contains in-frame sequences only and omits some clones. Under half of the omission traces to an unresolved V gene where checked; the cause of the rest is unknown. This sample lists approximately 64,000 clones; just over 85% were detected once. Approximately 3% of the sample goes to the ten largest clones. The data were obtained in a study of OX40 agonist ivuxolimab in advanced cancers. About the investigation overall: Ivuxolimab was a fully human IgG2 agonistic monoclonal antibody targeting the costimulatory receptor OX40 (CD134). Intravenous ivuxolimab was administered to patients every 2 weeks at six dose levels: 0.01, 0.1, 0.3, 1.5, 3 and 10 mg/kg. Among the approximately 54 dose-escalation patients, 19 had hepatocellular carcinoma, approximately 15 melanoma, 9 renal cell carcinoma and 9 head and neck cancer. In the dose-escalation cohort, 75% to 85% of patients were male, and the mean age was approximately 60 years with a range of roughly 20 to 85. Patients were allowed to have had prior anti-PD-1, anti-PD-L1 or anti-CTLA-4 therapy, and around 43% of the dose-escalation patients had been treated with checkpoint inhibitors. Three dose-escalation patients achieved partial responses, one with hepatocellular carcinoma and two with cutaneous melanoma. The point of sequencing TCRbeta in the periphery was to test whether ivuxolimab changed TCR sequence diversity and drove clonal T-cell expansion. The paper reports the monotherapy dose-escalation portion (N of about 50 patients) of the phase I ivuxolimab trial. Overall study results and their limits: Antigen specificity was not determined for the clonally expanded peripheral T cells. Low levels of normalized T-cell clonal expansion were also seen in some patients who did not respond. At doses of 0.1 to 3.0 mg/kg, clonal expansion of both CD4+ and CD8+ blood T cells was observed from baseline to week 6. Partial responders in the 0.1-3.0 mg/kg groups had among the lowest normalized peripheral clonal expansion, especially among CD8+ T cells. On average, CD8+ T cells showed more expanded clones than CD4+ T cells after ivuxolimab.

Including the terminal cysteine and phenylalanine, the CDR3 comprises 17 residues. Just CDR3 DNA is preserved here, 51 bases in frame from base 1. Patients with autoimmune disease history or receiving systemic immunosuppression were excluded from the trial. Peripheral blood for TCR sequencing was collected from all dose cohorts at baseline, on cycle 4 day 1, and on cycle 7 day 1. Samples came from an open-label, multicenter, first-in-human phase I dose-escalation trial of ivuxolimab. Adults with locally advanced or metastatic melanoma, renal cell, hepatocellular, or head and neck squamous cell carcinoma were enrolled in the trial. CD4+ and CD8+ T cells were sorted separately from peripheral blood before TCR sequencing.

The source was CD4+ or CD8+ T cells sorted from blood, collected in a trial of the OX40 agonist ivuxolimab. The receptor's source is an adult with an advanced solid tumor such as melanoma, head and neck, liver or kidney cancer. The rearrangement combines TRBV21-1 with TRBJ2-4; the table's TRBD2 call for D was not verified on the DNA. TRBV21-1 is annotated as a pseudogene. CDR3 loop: CASSKEAAGFHLNIQYF. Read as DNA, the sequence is TGTGCCAGCAGCAAAGAGGCAGCGGGGTTCCACCTAAACATTCAGTACTTC.